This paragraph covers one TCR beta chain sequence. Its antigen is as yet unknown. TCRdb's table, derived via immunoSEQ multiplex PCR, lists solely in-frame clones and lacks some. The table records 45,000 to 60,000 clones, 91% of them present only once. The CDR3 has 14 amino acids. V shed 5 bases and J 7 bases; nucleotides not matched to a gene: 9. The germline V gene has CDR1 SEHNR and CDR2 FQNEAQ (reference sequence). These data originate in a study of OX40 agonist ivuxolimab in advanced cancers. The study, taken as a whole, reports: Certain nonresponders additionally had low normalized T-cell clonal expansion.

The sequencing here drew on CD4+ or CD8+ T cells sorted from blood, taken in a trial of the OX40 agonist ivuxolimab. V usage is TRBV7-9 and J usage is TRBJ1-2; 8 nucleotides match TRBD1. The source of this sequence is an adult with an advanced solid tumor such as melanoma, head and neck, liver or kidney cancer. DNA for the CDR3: TGTGCCAGCAGCCCTGGACAGGGTCAGGGTGGCTACACCTTC. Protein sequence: CASSPGQGQGGYTF. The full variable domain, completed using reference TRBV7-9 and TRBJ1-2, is DTGVSQNPRHKITKRGQNVTFRCDPISEHNRLYWYRQTLGQGPEFLTYFQNEAQLEKSRLLSDRFSAERPKGSFSTLEIQRTEQGDSAMYLCASSPGQGQGGYTFGSGTRLTVV.